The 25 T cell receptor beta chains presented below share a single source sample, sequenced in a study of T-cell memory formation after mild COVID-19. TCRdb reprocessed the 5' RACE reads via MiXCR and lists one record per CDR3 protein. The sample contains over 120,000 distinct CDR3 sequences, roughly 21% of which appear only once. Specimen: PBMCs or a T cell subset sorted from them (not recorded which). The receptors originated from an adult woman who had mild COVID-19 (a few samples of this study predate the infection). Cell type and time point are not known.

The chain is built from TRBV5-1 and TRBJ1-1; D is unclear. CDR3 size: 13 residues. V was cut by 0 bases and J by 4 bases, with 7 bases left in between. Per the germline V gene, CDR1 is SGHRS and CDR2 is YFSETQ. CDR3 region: CASSLDEITEAFF. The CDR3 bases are TGCGCCAGCAGCTTGGACGAAATCACTGAAGCTTTCTTT.

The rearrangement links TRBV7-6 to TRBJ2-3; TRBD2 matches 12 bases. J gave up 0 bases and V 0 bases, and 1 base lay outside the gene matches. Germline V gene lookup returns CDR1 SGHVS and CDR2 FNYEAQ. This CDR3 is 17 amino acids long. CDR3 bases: TGTGCCAGCAGCTTAGCACTAGCGGGAGGCAGCACAGATACGCAGTATTTT. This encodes CASSLALAGGSTDTQYF.

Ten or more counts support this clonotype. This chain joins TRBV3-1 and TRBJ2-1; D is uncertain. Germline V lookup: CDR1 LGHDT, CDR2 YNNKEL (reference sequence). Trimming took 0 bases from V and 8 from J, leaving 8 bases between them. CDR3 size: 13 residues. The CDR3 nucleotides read TGTGCCAGCAGCCAAGATGATCGACATGAGCAGTTCTTC. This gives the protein CASSQDDRHEQFF.

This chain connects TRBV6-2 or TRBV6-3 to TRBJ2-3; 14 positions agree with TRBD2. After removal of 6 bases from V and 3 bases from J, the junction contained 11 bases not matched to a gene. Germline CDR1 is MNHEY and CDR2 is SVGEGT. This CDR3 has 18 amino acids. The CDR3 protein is CASSQGTSGGWGTDTQYF. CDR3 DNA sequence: TGTGCCAGCAGCCAGGGGACTAGCGGGGGCTGGGGTACAGATACGCAGTATTTT.

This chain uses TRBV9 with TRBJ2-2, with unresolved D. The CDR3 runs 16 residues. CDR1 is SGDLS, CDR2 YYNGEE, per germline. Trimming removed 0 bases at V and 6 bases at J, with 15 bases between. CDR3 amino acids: CASSVVSGLLAGELFF. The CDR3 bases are TGTGCCAGCAGCGTAGTAAGTGGGCTCCTGGCCGGGGAGCTGTTTTTT.

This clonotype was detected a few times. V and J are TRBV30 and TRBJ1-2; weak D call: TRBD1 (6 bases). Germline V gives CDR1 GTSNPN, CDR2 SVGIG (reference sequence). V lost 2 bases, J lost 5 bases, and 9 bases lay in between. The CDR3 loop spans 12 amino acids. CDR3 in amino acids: CAWSWTAYGYTF. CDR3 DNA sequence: TGTGCCTGGAGTTGGACAGCATATGGCTACACCTTC.

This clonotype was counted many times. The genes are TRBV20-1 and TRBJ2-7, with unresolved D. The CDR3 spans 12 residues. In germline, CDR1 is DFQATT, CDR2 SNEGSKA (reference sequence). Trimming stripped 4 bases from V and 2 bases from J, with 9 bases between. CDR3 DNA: TGCAGTGCTAACGACGCAACCTACGAGCAGTACTTC. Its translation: CSANDATYEQYF.

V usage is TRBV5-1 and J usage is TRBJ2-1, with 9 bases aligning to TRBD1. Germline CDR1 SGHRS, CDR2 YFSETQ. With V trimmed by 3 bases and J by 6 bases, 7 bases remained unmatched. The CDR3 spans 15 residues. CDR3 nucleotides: TGCGCCAGCAGCTCCCGGGACAGGGAGTTCAATGAGCAGTTCTTC. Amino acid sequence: CASSSRDREFNEQFF.

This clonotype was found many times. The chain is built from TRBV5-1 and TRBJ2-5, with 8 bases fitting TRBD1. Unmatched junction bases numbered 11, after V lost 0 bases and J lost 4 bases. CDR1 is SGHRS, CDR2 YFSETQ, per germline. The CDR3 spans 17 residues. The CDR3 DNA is TGCGCCAGCAGCTTGGTGTCGCAGGGGGCGAGGGGAGAGACCCAGTACTTC. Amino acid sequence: CASSLVSQGARGETQYF.

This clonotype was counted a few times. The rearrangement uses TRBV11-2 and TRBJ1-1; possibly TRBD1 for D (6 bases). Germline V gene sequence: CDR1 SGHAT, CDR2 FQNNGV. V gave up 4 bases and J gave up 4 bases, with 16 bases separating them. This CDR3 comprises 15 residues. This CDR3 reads CASSSQGGVGTEAFF. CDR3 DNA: TGTGCCAGCAGCTCCCAAGGGGGGGTGGGCACTGAAGCTTTCTTT. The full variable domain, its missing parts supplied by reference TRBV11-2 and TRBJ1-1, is EAGVAQSPRYKIIEKRQSVAFWCNPISGHATLYWYQQILGQGPKLLIQFQNNGVVDDSQLPKDRFSAERLKGVDSTLKIQPAKLEDSAVYLCASSSQGGVGTEAFFGQGTRLTVV.

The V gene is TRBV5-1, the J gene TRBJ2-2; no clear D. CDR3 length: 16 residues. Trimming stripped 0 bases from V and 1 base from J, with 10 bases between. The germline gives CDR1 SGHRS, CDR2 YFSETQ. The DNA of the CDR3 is TGCGCCAGCAGCTTGGGTCCAGGCGTGAACACCGGGGAGCTGTTTTTT. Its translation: CASSLGPGVNTGELFF.

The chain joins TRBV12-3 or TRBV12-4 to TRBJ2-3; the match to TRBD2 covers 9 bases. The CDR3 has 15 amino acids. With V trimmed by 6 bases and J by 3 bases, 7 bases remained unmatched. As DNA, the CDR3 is TGTGCCAGCAGCCTTAGCGGGGGAATAACAGATACGCAGTATTTT. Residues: CASSLSGGITDTQYF.

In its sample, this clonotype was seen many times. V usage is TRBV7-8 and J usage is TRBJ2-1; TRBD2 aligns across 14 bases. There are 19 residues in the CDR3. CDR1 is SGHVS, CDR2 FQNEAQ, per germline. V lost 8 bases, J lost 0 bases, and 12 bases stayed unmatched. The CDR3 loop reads CASGGPGLAGATSYNEQFF. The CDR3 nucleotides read TGTGCCAGCGGGGGCCCGGGACTAGCGGGAGCTACCTCCTACAATGAGCAGTTCTTC.

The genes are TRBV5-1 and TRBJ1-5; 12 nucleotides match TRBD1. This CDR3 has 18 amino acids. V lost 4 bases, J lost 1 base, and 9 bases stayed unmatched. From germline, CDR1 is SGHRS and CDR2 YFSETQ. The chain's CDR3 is CASSPGTGGFRSNQPQHF. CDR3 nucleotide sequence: TGCGCCAGCAGCCCTGGGACAGGGGGCTTTAGGAGCAATCAGCCCCAGCATTTT.

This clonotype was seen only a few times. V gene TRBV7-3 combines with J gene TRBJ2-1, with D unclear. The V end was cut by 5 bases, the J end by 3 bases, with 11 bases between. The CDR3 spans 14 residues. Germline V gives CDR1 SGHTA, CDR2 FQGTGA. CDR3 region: CASSPTANYNEQFF. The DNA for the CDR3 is TGTGCCAGCAGCCCTACAGCAAACTACAATGAGCAGTTCTTC.

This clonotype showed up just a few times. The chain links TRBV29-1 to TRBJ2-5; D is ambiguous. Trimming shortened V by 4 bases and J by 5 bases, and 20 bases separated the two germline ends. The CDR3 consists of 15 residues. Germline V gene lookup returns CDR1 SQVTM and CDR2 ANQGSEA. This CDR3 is CSVGRWAGPGETQYF. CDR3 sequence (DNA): TGCAGCGTTGGTCGATGGGCAGGACCTGGGGAGACCCAGTACTTC.

In nucleotides, the CDR3 is TGCGCCAGCAGCCCACTCTCGGGACGGGACAATGAGCAGTTCTTC. As protein: CASSPLSGRDNEQFF. The chain joins TRBV4-1 to TRBJ2-1; D tentatively fits TRBD1 or TRBD2 (5 bases each). The CDR3 has 15 residues. CDR1 is MGHRA and CDR2 is YSYEKL in the germline V gene. The V and J ends lost 4 bases and 5 bases respectively, with 15 bases between them.

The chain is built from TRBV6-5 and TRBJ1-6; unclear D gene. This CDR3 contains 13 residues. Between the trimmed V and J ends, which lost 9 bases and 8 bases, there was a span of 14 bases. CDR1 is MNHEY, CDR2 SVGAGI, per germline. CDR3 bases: TGTGCCAGTTCGCAGGTCGCGGATTCACCCCTCCACTTT. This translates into CASSQVADSPLHF.

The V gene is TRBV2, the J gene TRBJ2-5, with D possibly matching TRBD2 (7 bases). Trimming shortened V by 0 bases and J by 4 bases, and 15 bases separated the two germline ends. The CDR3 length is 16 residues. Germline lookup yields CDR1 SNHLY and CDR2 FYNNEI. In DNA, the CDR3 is TGTGCCAGCAGTGAAGCTCGGGGGGCGCCAGCAGAGACCCAGTACTTC. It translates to CASSEARGAPAETQYF.

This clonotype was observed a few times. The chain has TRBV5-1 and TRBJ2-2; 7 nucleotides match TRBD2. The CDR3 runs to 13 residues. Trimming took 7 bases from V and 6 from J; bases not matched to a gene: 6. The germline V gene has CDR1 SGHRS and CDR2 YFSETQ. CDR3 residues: CASRAGVPGELFF. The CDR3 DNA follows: TGCGCCAGCCGCGCGGGGGTCCCCGGGGAGCTGTTTTTT.

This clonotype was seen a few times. In DNA, the CDR3 is TGTGCCAGCAATGTTGGGGGAAATGAGCAGTTCTTC. Translation gives CASNVGGNEQFF. This rearrangement joins TRBV6-6 to TRBJ2-1, with D perhaps assigned TRBD1 or TRBD2 (5 bases each). The V and J ends lost 7 bases and 7 bases respectively, with 11 bases between them. In germline, CDR1 is MNHNY, CDR2 SVGAGI (reference sequence). CDR3 length: 12 residues.

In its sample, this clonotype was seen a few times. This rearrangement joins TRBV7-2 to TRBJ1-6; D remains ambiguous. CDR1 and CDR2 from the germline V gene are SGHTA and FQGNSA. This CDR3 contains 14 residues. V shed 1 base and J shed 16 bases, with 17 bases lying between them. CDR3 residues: CASSLVLFGRPLHF. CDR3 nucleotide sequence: TGTGCCAGCAGCTTAGTCCTGTTCGGGCGACCACTCCACTTT.

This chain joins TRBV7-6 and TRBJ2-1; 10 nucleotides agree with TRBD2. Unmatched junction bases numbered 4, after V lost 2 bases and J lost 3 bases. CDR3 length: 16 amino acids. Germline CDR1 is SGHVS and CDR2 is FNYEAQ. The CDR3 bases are TGTGCCAGCAGCTTACCTAGCGGGGGCAACTACAATGAGCAGTTCTTC. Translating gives CASSLPSGGNYNEQFF.

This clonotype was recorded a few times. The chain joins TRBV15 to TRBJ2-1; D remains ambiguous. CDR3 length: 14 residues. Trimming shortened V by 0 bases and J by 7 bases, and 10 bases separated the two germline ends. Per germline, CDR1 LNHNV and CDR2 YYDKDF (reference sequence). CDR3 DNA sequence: TGTGCCACCAGCAGAGATTCCTTCGGGAATGAGCAGTTCTTC. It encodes CATSRDSFGNEQFF.

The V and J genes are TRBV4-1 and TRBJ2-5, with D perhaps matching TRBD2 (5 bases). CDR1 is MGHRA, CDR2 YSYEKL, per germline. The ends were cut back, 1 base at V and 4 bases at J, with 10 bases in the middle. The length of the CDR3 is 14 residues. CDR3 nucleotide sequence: TGCGCCAGCAGCCAAGGGAGGCGTAGAGAGACCCAGTACTTC. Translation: CASSQGRRRETQYF.